The rows below give T cell receptor beta chains drawn from one sample of a study of T-cell reconstitution after alpha-beta-depleted transplantation in children. TCRdb independently ran MiXCR on the PCR reads; one entry per CDR3 protein. The sample lists around 500,000 distinct CDR3 sequences, more than 20% occurring once. The sample was PBMCs, mostly from graft donor cells, taken 360 days after TCRalphabeta/CD19-depleted stem cell transplant. All receptors derive from a boy in the first two years of life who had a stem cell transplant for acute myeloid leukemia, so the T cells may come from the graft donor. CDR3s include the opening cysteine and the closing phenylalanine or tryptophan. Each record gives: CDR3 protein, D gene, V gene, clone size, J gene. The D gene is left open where the match is weak. Where a row states a size, it is once, few, many or the class of an expanded clone; other rows omit it.

cdr3_aa: CASSRAGAAYNEQFF; d_call: TRBD2; v_call: TRBV3-1; clone_size: few; j_call: TRBJ2-1
cdr3_aa: CASSSYGQGMNTEAFF; d_call: TRBD1; v_call: TRBV6-2/TRBV6-3; clone_size: -; j_call: TRBJ1-1
cdr3_aa: CASSPWGDTEAFF; d_call: -; v_call: TRBV14; clone_size: few; j_call: TRBJ1-1
cdr3_aa: CASSKRERGGPYNEQFF; d_call: -; v_call: TRBV21-1; clone_size: -; j_call: TRBJ2-1
cdr3_aa: CATSRDHIRETQYF; d_call: -; v_call: TRBV15; clone_size: -; j_call: TRBJ2-5
cdr3_aa: CASSLLSGLNSYEQYF; d_call: -; v_call: TRBV7-9; clone_size: -; j_call: TRBJ2-7
cdr3_aa: CASSLVWSVNQPQHF; d_call: -; v_call: TRBV7-2; clone_size: many; j_call: TRBJ1-5
cdr3_aa: CATSDLRTGSDDEQFF; d_call: -; v_call: TRBV24-1; clone_size: -; j_call: TRBJ2-1
cdr3_aa: CASSFGRGRADTQYF; d_call: -; v_call: TRBV12-3/TRBV12-4; clone_size: few; j_call: TRBJ2-3
cdr3_aa: CASSSGLAFGETQYF; d_call: TRBD2; v_call: TRBV18; clone_size: -; j_call: TRBJ2-5
cdr3_aa: CASSFPGVGGKTQYF; d_call: -; v_call: TRBV11-2; clone_size: -; j_call: TRBJ2-5
cdr3_aa: CASSLGDRDNEKLFF; d_call: TRBD1; v_call: TRBV7-9; clone_size: -; j_call: TRBJ1-4
cdr3_aa: CASSYSVTGELFF; d_call: -; v_call: TRBV6-5; clone_size: many; j_call: TRBJ2-2
cdr3_aa: CASSHSSDTQYF; d_call: -; v_call: TRBV6-2/TRBV6-3; clone_size: many; j_call: TRBJ2-3
cdr3_aa: CASTAGQGAQETQYF; d_call: TRBD1; v_call: TRBV12-3/TRBV12-4; clone_size: many; j_call: TRBJ2-5
cdr3_aa: CASRGRTSNQPQHF; d_call: -; v_call: TRBV6-1; clone_size: few; j_call: TRBJ1-5
cdr3_aa: CSVEDLRGRRGTQYF; d_call: -; v_call: TRBV29-1; clone_size: -; j_call: TRBJ2-3
cdr3_aa: CASSEAAGNQPQHF; d_call: -; v_call: TRBV6-1; clone_size: -; j_call: TRBJ1-5
cdr3_aa: CSAGSGLVTNEKLFF; d_call: -; v_call: TRBV20-1; clone_size: -; j_call: TRBJ1-4
cdr3_aa: CSARDPLGDTQYF; d_call: -; v_call: TRBV20-1; clone_size: few; j_call: TRBJ2-3
cdr3_aa: CASSLGSGLRNGADEQFF; d_call: -; v_call: TRBV11-2; clone_size: -; j_call: TRBJ2-1
cdr3_aa: CASSPRSTAAYEQYF; d_call: -; v_call: TRBV18; clone_size: -; j_call: TRBJ2-7
cdr3_aa: CASIPGQGASKTEAFF; d_call: TRBD1; v_call: TRBV18; clone_size: few; j_call: TRBJ1-1
cdr3_aa: CSGLGLAENYNEQFF; d_call: TRBD2; v_call: TRBV20-1; clone_size: few; j_call: TRBJ2-1
cdr3_aa: CASRAVFGDTQYF; d_call: -; v_call: TRBV2; clone_size: many; j_call: TRBJ2-3
cdr3_aa: CASSQDRGPTDTQYF; d_call: TRBD1; v_call: TRBV4-2; clone_size: few; j_call: TRBJ2-3
cdr3_aa: CATNFKKVAYEQYF; d_call: -; v_call: TRBV19; clone_size: -; j_call: TRBJ2-7
cdr3_aa: CASSSSHPGTQYF; d_call: -; v_call: TRBV7-9; clone_size: -; j_call: TRBJ2-5
cdr3_aa: CSARDSPGHHTEAFF; d_call: -; v_call: TRBV20-1; clone_size: few; j_call: TRBJ1-1
cdr3_aa: CASSTPTANYGYTF; d_call: -; v_call: TRBV12-3/TRBV12-4; clone_size: many; j_call: TRBJ1-2
cdr3_aa: CSAPGTMNGRMSYNEQFF; d_call: -; v_call: TRBV20-1; clone_size: many; j_call: TRBJ2-1
cdr3_aa: CASSQPPTDTQYF; d_call: -; v_call: TRBV12-3/TRBV12-4; clone_size: many; j_call: TRBJ2-3
cdr3_aa: CSVALTGGQETQYF; d_call: -; v_call: TRBV29-1; clone_size: few; j_call: TRBJ2-5
cdr3_aa: CASSLNRGWDTQYF; d_call: TRBD1; v_call: TRBV5-6; clone_size: few; j_call: TRBJ2-3
cdr3_aa: CASSVRDWLTSTDTQYF; d_call: -; v_call: TRBV9; clone_size: -; j_call: TRBJ2-3
cdr3_aa: CASSQEGGVEAFF; d_call: -; v_call: TRBV3-1; clone_size: few; j_call: TRBJ1-1
cdr3_aa: CSAIQVATEAFF; d_call: -; v_call: TRBV20-1; clone_size: -; j_call: TRBJ1-1
cdr3_aa: CASSQAGQRETQYF; d_call: TRBD1; v_call: TRBV4-3; clone_size: few; j_call: TRBJ2-5
cdr3_aa: CASSEARTGPRKTYEQYF; d_call: -; v_call: TRBV6-1; clone_size: few; j_call: TRBJ2-7
cdr3_aa: CSAREAGLNQHF; d_call: -; v_call: TRBV20-1; clone_size: many; j_call: TRBJ1-5
cdr3_aa: CASSLSRGEDETQYF; d_call: TRBD2; v_call: TRBV9; clone_size: -; j_call: TRBJ2-5
cdr3_aa: CASSLGGQINSPLHF; d_call: -; v_call: TRBV7-2; clone_size: -; j_call: TRBJ1-6